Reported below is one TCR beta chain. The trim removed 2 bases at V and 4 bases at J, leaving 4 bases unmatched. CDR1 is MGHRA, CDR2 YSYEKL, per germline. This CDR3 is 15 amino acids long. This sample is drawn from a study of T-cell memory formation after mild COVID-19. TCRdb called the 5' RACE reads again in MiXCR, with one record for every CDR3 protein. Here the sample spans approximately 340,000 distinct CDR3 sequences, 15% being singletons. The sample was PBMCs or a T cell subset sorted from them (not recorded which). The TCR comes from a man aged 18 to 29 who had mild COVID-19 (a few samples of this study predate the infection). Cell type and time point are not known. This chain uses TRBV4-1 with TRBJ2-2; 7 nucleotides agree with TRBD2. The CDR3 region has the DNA TGCGCCAGCAGCCAAAAAGGGAGGGGCACCGGGGAGCTGTTTTTT. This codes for CASSQKGRGTGELFF.